This TCR beta chain appears in the sequencing data of a study of Graves' ophthalmopathy and Graves' hyperthyroidism. TCR beta CDR3 amplification used RNA transcripts. HTBI-primed RT-PCR formed the first round, and a multiplex PCR formed the second. A single record per CDR3 protein comes from TCRdb applying MiXCR to the multiplex PCR reads. This sample has a few hundred thousand distinct CDR3 sequences, with approximately 17% found just once. The CDR3 runs 16 residues. Germline values: CDR1 SGHRS, CDR2 YFSETQ. The V gene lost 3 bases and the J gene lost 0 bases, with 12 bases spanning the gap. This clonotype was seen more than once but under ten times.

The sequence came from an adult woman with stable Graves' hyperthyroidism. Sequences were obtained from peripheral blood. The chain employs TRBV5-1 and TRBJ2-2, with D possibly called TRBD1 or TRBD2 (5 bases each). The CDR3 nucleotides read TGCGCCAGCAGCTCGACCGGGACGCCGAACACCGGGGAGCTGTTTTTT. This codes for CASSSTGTPNTGELFF.